The T cell receptor (beta chain) under discussion was sequenced for a study of post-analysis software for immune sequencing data (dated by TCRdb to between 2014 and 2017). Broadly, across the study: Disease courses on record covered relapsing-remitting, secondary progressive and progressive-relapsing multiple sclerosis, though some patients had no subtype annotation. A subset of samples was prepared in parallel using single-end sample barcoding, then pooled and co-amplified after Illumina adapter ligation. The patient repertoires were set against 11 previously published healthy control repertoires from donors whose ages ranged from about 6 to 27 years. What the authors observed across the whole study: Direct clustering with F measure showed strong co-clustering of samples prepared in the same batch, prompting a batch-effect correction. Compared with controls, multiple sclerosis patients had significantly lower normalized Chao1 diversity, a finding suggesting substantial peripheral T-cell clonal expansion. Roughly 5 TRBV segments, including TRBV5-6, TRBV5-1 and TRBV20-1, were significantly more frequent in patients than controls. The control group was slightly older than the multiple sclerosis patient group.

The library relied on PCR. TCRdb shows the sequencer as Illumina HiSeq 2500. To reduce PCR and sequencing biases, unique molecular identifiers were built into the TCR beta cDNA libraries. Roughly 500,000 cDNA molecules were obtained per 1 to 10 million input T cells, so each molecule approximated one T cell. The patient libraries were prepared and sequenced with the same protocol used for the earlier healthy control dataset. Samples belonging to the same batch were prepared together, multiplexed and sequenced on a shared HiSeq lane. For the original study's pipeline: MIGEC handled the raw barcoded reads, throwing out single-read molecular identifier groups before consensus assembly and CDR3 extraction. VDJtools was used for post-analysis of the clonotype tables, and diversity was normalized by down-sampling every dataset to the size of the smallest sample. To correct batch-related cross-sample contamination, repertoire overlap clustering matched CDR3 amino acid sequences but not nucleotide sequences. The public reads were reanalyzed by TCRdb: fastp trimming at Q25, MiXCR alignment, in-frame beta chains only. Merged by CDR3 protein, the rows form single entries marked with the most common genes and DNA. For this entry, the V and J calls and clone size follow TCRdb and not the study's own pipeline. The sample yields some 700,000 distinct CDR3 sequences; approximately 59% were counted once. The ten biggest clones cover around 10% of the sample.

From the cysteine up to the phenylalanine, the CDR3 has a length of 13 residues. Just CDR3 DNA is preserved here, 39 bases in frame from base 1. Trimming takes 2 bases from V and 10 bases from J, and the germline ends sit 12 bases apart. From a lookup of the germline V gene, CDR1 and CDR2 are LGHNT and FRNRAP. To demonstrate the VDJtools post-analysis software, TCR beta repertoires were profiled from the peripheral blood of about 13 young patients with multiple sclerosis. The multiple sclerosis patients were children and adolescents between roughly 6 and 16 years of age. This clonotype has more than one count but fewer than ten. What this receptor recognizes is not known. Per-base qualities were not stored, and no clone one base away is much larger.

The sequence derives from a girl aged 2 to 9 with multiple sclerosis. The sample taken for sequencing was blood. The sequence is built from TRBV12-5 and TRBJ2-1; TRBD2 is possibly the D segment (5 matching bases). The DNA sequence reads TGTGCTAGTGGTTTGTTCGGGGTAGGCGAGCAGTTCTTC. Its protein reads: CASGLFGVGEQFF. Outside the CDR3, residues come from the reference TRBV12-5 and TRBJ2-1 proteins, so the full variable domain is: DARVTQTPRHKVTEMGQEVTMRCQPILGHNTVFWYRQTMMQGLELLAYFRNRAPLDDSGMPKDRFSAEMPDATLATLKIQPSEPRDSAVYFCASGLFGVGEQFFGPGTRLTVL.